The entry below gives a single T cell receptor beta chain sequence along with its context. The junction differs from germline at one of its ends, possibly a read error. This entry belongs to a study of T cell repertoires in cytomegalovirus infection. Study context: CMV infection plus the matching HLA type was flagged by public TCR beta signatures.

The CDR3 contains 15 residues. Germline CDR1 reads SGHTA; CDR2 reads FQGNSA. A single record per CDR3 protein comes from TCRdb applying MiXCR to the reads. The data show some 440,000 distinct CDR3 sequences, with approximately 31% seen just once and approximately 14% held by the top ten. Sequencing was carried out using PBMCs. The sequence derives from a human donor in good health (CMV status not recorded). Some clones in this sample may be carry-over from other donors' samples. The chain is built from TRBV7-2 and TRBJ1-6; D unresolved. The CDR3 DNA sequence: TGTGCCAGCAGCTTATCAGGCCGTTGGGGATCACCCCCCCACTTT. As protein: CASSLSGRWGSPPHF.